The T cell receptor beta chain described here comes from a study of CD8+CD57+ T cells in acquired aplastic anemia. It was genomic DNA that served as the template for profiling TCR beta VDJ and CDR3. From the reads, TCRdb called clonotypes with MiXCR, one entry per CDR3 protein. Found here are about 180,000 distinct CDR3 sequences, 40% to 50% of them singletons; the top ten hold under 3.5%. The V end was cut by 4 bases, the J end by 9 bases, with 16 bases between. CDR3 length: 15 residues. Per germline, CDR1 SGHTA and CDR2 FQGNSA. What was sequenced was sorted CD4+, CD8+, or CD8+CD57+ T cells (not recorded which) from PBMCs. The sequence derives from a human donor in good health. This rearrangement joins TRBV7-2 to TRBJ1-6; no clear D. The CDR3 DNA follows: TGTGCCAGCAGCTCCCGGACGCGGGGAGGTTCACCCCTCCACTTT. Residues: CASSSRTRGGSPLHF.